This record covers a single T cell receptor beta chain. V lost 3 bases, J lost 2 bases, and 7 bases stayed unmatched. The germline gives CDR1 SGHRS, CDR2 YFSETQ. The CDR3 loop spans 16 amino acids. Per the original methods: The assay estimated nucleated cells by amplifying reference gene primers. TCRdb keeps only in-frame clones here, not all; method: immunoSEQ multiplex PCR. The DNA gave D and trimming, while V, J and clone size come from that table. In the table there are around 91,000 clones, about four fifths of which are singletons. This record belongs to a study of blood T cell repertoires in COVID-19. About the study: Acute and convalescent COVID-19 samples came from the United States, Italy and Spain. T cells, B-cell-depleted T cells, or PBMCs provided the cDNA or gDNA that served as material.

This TCR was sampled from an elderly woman with active or convalescent COVID-19. Sequencing was performed on peripheral blood. This sequence joins TRBV5-1 and TRBJ2-5; 10 positions match TRBD2. CDR3 DNA: TGCGCCAGCAGCTCGGGACTAGCGATTCCACAAGAGACCCAGTACTTC. Protein sequence: CASSSGLAIPQETQYF. Supplemented by reference TRBV5-1 and TRBJ2-5, the full variable domain reads KAGVTQTPRYLIKTRGQQVTLSCSPISGHRSVSWYQQTPGQGLQFLFEYFSETQRNKGNFPGRFSGRQFSNSRSEMNVSTLELGDSALYLCASSSGLAIPQETQYFGPGTRLLVL.